This TCR beta chain was identified in a study of blood T cell repertoires in COVID-19. Study summary: Sources were T cells, B-cell-depleted T cells, or PBMCs; the material itself was cDNA or gDNA.

Some clones are missing from TCRdb's copy, which holds only in-frame ones; the method was immunoSEQ multiplex PCR. The sample holds some 200,000 clones, approximately 80% seen once. Trimming removed 2 bases from V and 0 bases from J; junction bases left unmatched: 1. The CDR3 contains 17 residues. Germline V lookup: CDR1 KGHSH, CDR2 LQKENI. This clonotype originated in a woman aged 35 to 49 with acute COVID-19. Input material: PBMCs or T cells enriched from blood (not recorded which). The rearrangement uses TRBV18 and TRBJ2-3; 14 positions agree with TRBD2. The CDR3 DNA follows: TGTGCCAGCTCACCAGGACTAGCGGGAGGTAGCACAGATACGCAGTATTTT. Protein: CASSPGLAGGSTDTQYF.